The 30 T cell receptor beta chains below all came from one sample that was sequenced in a study of T-cell reconstitution after alpha-beta-depleted transplantation in children. Unique molecular identifiers tagged the TCRbeta library. Using its own MiXCR run on the PCR reads, TCRdb lists one record per CDR3 protein. The repertoire consists of tens of thousands of distinct CDR3 sequences, with 4.9% occurring once and the leading ten covering approximately 17%. Sequenced here: PBMCs, mostly from graft donor cells, sampled 180 days after TCRalphabeta/CD19-depleted stem cell transplant. The receptor set was obtained from a boy under two years old who had a stem cell transplant for acute myeloid leukemia, so the T cells may come from the graft donor.

This clonotype was counted many times. Likely a read error: the CDR3 ends without its conserved phenylalanine or tryptophan. The DNA is omitted, as the CDR3 cannot be located on it reliably, and the CDR3 follows TCRdb's listing. V and J are TRBV12-3 or TRBV12-4 and TRBJ2-7; the table's D call, TRBD1, was not checked against the DNA. Both ends counted, the CDR3 spans 8 residues. The CDR3 here is CAGGLDRP.

This clonotype showed up just a few times. The J gene is TRBJ2-5, the V gene TRBV5-4, with D tentatively TRBD2 (6 bases). Trimming took 4 bases from V and 6 from J, leaving 13 bases between them. The CDR3 loop spans 13 amino acids. The germline CDR1 and CDR2 sequences are SGHNT and YYREEE (reference sequence). Written as DNA, the CDR3 is TGTGCCAGCAGCAATCCCGGGGGAAAGACCCAGTACTTC. The encoded protein is CASSNPGGKTQYF.

This clonotype was counted many times. CDR3 protein: CASSLSWLTSSYEQYF. CDR3 DNA sequence: TGTGCCAGCAGTTTAAGTTGGCTGACTAGCTCCTACGAGCAGTACTTC. The chain is built from TRBV12-3 or TRBV12-4 and TRBJ2-7, with D possibly matching TRBD2 (6 bases). V lost 2 bases and J lost 0, with 14 bases in between. The CDR3 sequence is 16 residues long.

This clonotype was observed many times. The rearrangement links TRBV29-1 to TRBJ1-3; D may be TRBD1 (6 bases). The CDR3 length is 14 residues. Germline assignment: CDR1 SQVTM and CDR2 ANQGSEA. V was trimmed by 7 bases and J by 0 bases, leaving 13 bases between them. CDR3 protein: CSAKDSLSGNTIYF. In DNA, the CDR3 is TGCAGCGCCAAGGACAGCCTCTCTGGAAACACCATATATTTT.

This clonotype was counted ten times or more. The CDR3 protein is CASSFQGPVDTQYF. DNA of the CDR3: TGTGCCAGCAGCTTCCAGGGCCCCGTGGATACGCAGTATTTT. The chain is built from TRBV5-6 and TRBJ2-3, with D maybe TRBD1 (5 bases). V gave up 2 bases and J gave up 6 bases, with 13 bases separating them. Per the germline V gene, CDR1 is SGHDT and CDR2 is YYEEEE. The CDR3 runs to 14 residues.

This clonotype came up many times. The chain is built from TRBV7-8 and TRBJ1-4, with 8 bases aligning to TRBD1. The V gene's germline CDR1 is SGHVS and CDR2 FQNEAQ. This CDR3 is built from 14 residues. Losses at the gene ends were 3 bases for V and 4 bases for J; bases not matched to a gene: 1. The CDR3 is CASSFDRGNEKLFF. The CDR3 DNA follows: TGTGCCAGCAGCTTCGACAGGGGTAATGAAAAACTGTTTTTT.

This clonotype has at least ten counts. J is TRBJ1-1 and V is TRBV11-2; D is unresolved. The germline gives CDR1 SGHAT, CDR2 FQNNGV. V was cut by 3 bases and J by 3 bases, with 8 bases left in between. This CDR3 contains 13 residues. CDR3: CASSFTTDTEAFF. The CDR3 DNA reads as TGTGCCAGCAGCTTTACCACGGACACTGAAGCTTTCTTT.

In its sample, this clonotype was seen many times. The rearrangement joins TRBV6-2 or TRBV6-3 to TRBJ2-2; 11 positions agree with TRBD2. Germline V gene data show CDR1 as MNHEY and CDR2 as SVGEGT. There are 16 residues in the CDR3. The junction had 5 bases not matched to a gene; V was cut back by 7 bases and J by 1 base. CDR3 DNA: TGTGCCAGCAAGGCTAGCGGGGGGAAGAACACCGGGGAGCTGTTTTTT. This codes for CASKASGGKNTGELFF.

This clonotype appeared many times. CDR3 sequence: CASSHRSAGGDTYEQYF. DNA of the CDR3: TGTGCCAGCAGCCACCGATCTGCAGGGGGCGACACCTACGAGCAGTACTTC. The chain employs TRBV6-2 or TRBV6-3 and TRBJ2-7, with 8 bases matching TRBD1. The CDR3 spans 17 residues. V was pared by 6 bases and J by 2 bases, with 15 bases of the junction left unmatched. Germline CDR1 reads MNHEY; CDR2 reads SVGEGT.

J is TRBJ1-5 and V is TRBV28; 9 bases align to TRBD1. Germline V lookup: CDR1 MDHEN, CDR2 SYDVKM. V gave up 0 bases and J gave up 2 bases; unmatched junction bases: 2. The CDR3 is 16 residues long. DNA for the CDR3: TGTGCCAGCAGTTTATGGGGGACAGGGCGCAATCAGCCCCAGCATTTT. Translated, it gives CASSLWGTGRNQPQHF.

This chain uses TRBV12-3 or TRBV12-4 with TRBJ2-1, with 12 positions matching TRBD2. The CDR3 covers 18 residues. CDR3 sequence (DNA): TGTACCTTCTGTCCACTCCCTAGCGGGGGGGGGACGGCCAATGAGCAGTTCTTC. It is translated as CTFCPLPSGGGTANEQFF.

The chain joins TRBV21-1 to TRBJ1-3. TRBV21-1 counts as a pseudogene. CDR3 size: 15 residues. This CDR3 reads CASSKAGSSGNTIYF. Written as DNA, the CDR3 is TGTGCCAGCAGCAAAGCCGGAAGCTCTGGAAACACCATATATTTT.

Many counts were recorded for this clonotype. The chain carries TRBV20-1 and TRBJ2-5; D unresolved. The CDR3 has 11 amino acids. Germline CDR1 reads DFQATT; CDR2 reads SNEGSKA (reference sequence). The CDR3 region has the DNA TGCAGCGGACGGTACCAAGAGACCCAGTACTTC. Its protein product is CSGRYQETQYF.

This clonotype was detected ten times or more. This chain joins TRBV13 and TRBJ1-1; D gene uncertain. This CDR3 comprises 16 residues. Trimming cost V 5 bases and J 0 bases, with 16 bases left between them. CDR1 is PRHDT, CDR2 FYEKMQ, per germline (reference sequence). The CDR3: CASSPSIWGMNTEAFF. The CDR3 DNA follows: TGTGCCAGCAGCCCATCCATATGGGGAATGAACACTGAAGCTTTCTTT.

In its sample, this clonotype was seen many times. The chain joins TRBV24-1 to TRBJ2-1; 10 bases are shared with TRBD1. Germline CDR1 KGHDR, CDR2 SFDVKD. The J segment lost 8 bases and the V segment lost 4 bases, leaving 13 bases of the junction unmatched. This CDR3 is built from 17 residues. The CDR3 DNA reads TGTGCCACCAGTGACCCCCGGGACAGGGGACGTGTGGATGAGCAGTTCTTC. Translated: CATSDPRDRGRVDEQFF.

The sample holds many counts of this clonotype. The V and J genes are TRBV20-1 and TRBJ2-2; no firm D call. Per germline, CDR1 DFQATT and CDR2 SNEGSKA (reference sequence). CDR3 length: 12 amino acids. Trimming took 6 bases from V and 0 from J, leaving 5 bases between them. CDR3 protein: CSARPNTGELFF. In DNA, the CDR3 is TGCAGTGCAAGGCCGAACACCGGGGAGCTGTTTTTT.

This clonotype was counted ten times or more. The CDR3 nucleotides are TGCAGCGTTGAGTATTTCCGACGACAGGGGCAGTTCTTC. This sequence encodes CSVEYFRRQGQFF. The J gene is TRBJ2-1, the V gene TRBV29-1; 7 nucleotides line up with TRBD1. The germline V gene has CDR1 SQVTM and CDR2 ANQGSEA. V was pared by 3 bases and J by 12 bases, with 11 bases of the junction left unmatched. CDR3 length equals 13 residues.

This clonotype was counted at least ten times. J is TRBJ2-3 and V is TRBV7-8, with 7 bases lining up with TRBD2. This CDR3 spans 16 amino acids. The germline V gene encodes CDR1 SGHVS and CDR2 FQNEAQ. The junction had 7 bases not matched to a gene; V was cut back by 4 bases and J by 0 bases. The CDR3 spells CASSSPGGTSTDTQYF. The CDR3 DNA follows: TGTGCCAGCAGCTCCCCCGGGGGGACTAGCACAGATACGCAGTATTTT.

This clonotype was observed at least ten times. The rearrangement uses TRBV6-5 and TRBJ1-1, with D possibly being TRBD1 (5 bases). This CDR3 is built from 14 residues. V lost 2 bases to trimming and J lost 5 bases, with 12 bases between them. CDR1 and CDR2 from the germline V gene are MNHEY and SVGAGI. The CDR3: CASSYRAGTTEAFF. The CDR3 nucleotides are TGTGCCAGCAGTTACCGTGCGGGGACGACTGAAGCTTTCTTT.

This clonotype was recorded at least ten times. The V call is TRBV11-2, the J call TRBJ1-2; 7 nucleotides align to TRBD1. The CDR3 is 14 amino acids. Germline V CDR1 and CDR2: SGHAT, FQNNGV. V lost 0 bases to trimming and J lost 2 bases; unmatched junction nucleotides: 0. The CDR3 region is CASSLEQGNYGYTF. CDR3 DNA: TGTGCCAGCAGCTTAGAACAGGGGAACTATGGCTACACCTTC.

There are many counts of this clonotype. The chain combines TRBV29-1 with TRBJ1-2; a possible D gene is TRBD1 (5 bases). Trimming stripped 2 bases from V and 4 bases from J, with 14 bases between. The CDR3 totals 14 residues. Germline V gene lookup returns CDR1 SQVTM and CDR2 ANQGSEA. The DNA of the CDR3 is TGCAGCGTTGAAAAGGGCGGGACTCTCTATGGCTACACCTTC. This encodes CSVEKGGTLYGYTF.

J is TRBJ2-1 and V is TRBV24-1; 10 bases are shared with TRBD2. The J segment lost 6 bases and the V segment lost 0 bases, leaving 13 bases of the junction unmatched. There are 19 residues in the CDR3. CDR1 KGHDR and CDR2 SFDVKD come from the germline V gene. The CDR3 DNA reads as TGTGCCACCAGTGATTTGCCCGGGGAGCGGGGGGGGGGTGGCAATGAGCAGTTCTTC. This codes for CATSDLPGERGGGGNEQFF.

This clonotype was recorded many times. This chain uses TRBV12-3 or TRBV12-4 with TRBJ2-2, with D unresolved. V lost 5 bases, J lost 6 bases, and 16 bases lay in between. CDR3 length: 15 residues. The CDR3 region has the DNA TGTGCCAGCAGTCTTAGGAATCCTGGGCCCGGGGAGCTGTTTTTT. Residues: CASSLRNPGPGELFF.

This clonotype was seen at least ten times. CDR3 nucleotides: TGTGCCAGCAGCTTAGGGGGGGCAGCTCCGTACGAGCAGTACTTC. This translates into CASSLGGAAPYEQYF. This chain uses TRBV7-2 with TRBJ2-7; D may match TRBD1 or TRBD2 (6 bases each). The germline V gene has CDR1 SGHTA and CDR2 FQGNSA. V was trimmed by 1 base and J by 4 bases, leaving 14 bases between them. This CDR3 spans 15 amino acids.

This clonotype was detected many times. The CDR3 loop reads CASSLYLADPNTQYF. The DNA of the CDR3 is TGTGCCAGCAGTTTATACCTCGCTGATCCTAATACGCAGTATTTT. The chain recombines TRBV12-3 or TRBV12-4 with TRBJ2-3; D remains ambiguous. Deletions cut 2 bases from V and 7 bases from J, with 16 bases between. This CDR3 region has 15 residues.

The genes are TRBV6-2 or TRBV6-3 and TRBJ2-7; D is unresolved. The CDR3 is 14 amino acids. CDR1 is MNHEY and CDR2 is SVGEGT in the germline V gene. The V and J ends lost 5 bases and 3 bases respectively, with 14 bases between them. The CDR3 DNA sequence: TGTGCCAGCAGTCACCGGGTCCTTCTCTACGAGCAGTACTTC. It translates to CASSHRVLLYEQYF.

Worth noting for this clonotype: At one end, the junction sequence differs from germline, possibly due to a read error. This chain uses TRBV5-1 with TRBJ2-3; D is perhaps TRBD2 (6 bases). The germline CDR1 and CDR2 sequences are SGHRS and YFSETQ. CDR3 length: 15 amino acids. The CDR3, as DNA: TGCGCCAGCAGCCCAGTGAGAACTAGCACAGATACGCCGTATTTT. Translated, it gives CASSPVRTSTDTPYF. Using reference TRBV5-1 and TRBJ2-3 for the parts outside the CDR3, the full variable domain is KAGVTQTPRYLIKTRGQQVTLSCSPISGHRSVSWYQQTPGQGLQFLFEYFSETQRNKGNFPGRFSGRQFSNSRSEMNVSTLELGDSALYLCASSPVRTSTDTPYFGPGTRLTVL.

This clonotype showed up many times. The V and J genes are TRBV7-2 and TRBJ1-1; tentative D call: TRBD1 (5 bases). The V gene's germline CDR1 is SGHTA and CDR2 FQGNSA. V was shortened by 6 bases and J by 1 base, with 12 bases between the two germline ends. CDR3 length equals 14 residues. DNA of the CDR3: TGTGCCAGCAGGTCGGGCAGGGAGAACACTGAAGCTTTCTTT. It codes for CASRSGRENTEAFF.

This clonotype was picked up many times. The chain couples TRBV5-1 to TRBJ2-7; either TRBD1 or TRBD2 may fit D (5 bases each). V was trimmed by 2 bases and J by 0 bases, leaving 9 bases between them. The CDR3 runs to 14 residues. CDR1 is SGHRS, CDR2 YFSETQ, per germline. The CDR3 DNA is TGCGCCAGCAGCTTCTGGGGGACCTCCTACGAGCAGTACTTC. Translated, it gives CASSFWGTSYEQYF.

In the case of this clonotype: At one of its ends the junction is not consistent with the germline gene, which may arise from a read error. The rearrangement links TRBV23-1 to TRBJ2-7, with D perhaps TRBD2 (5 bases). TRBV23-1 carries the ORF label, with uncertain function. The CDR3 loop spans 17 amino acids. The CDR3 protein is CASSQSRTLKRSYEQNF. CDR3 nucleotides: TGCGCCAGCAGTCAATCCAGGACTCTTAAACGCTCCTACGAGCAGAACTTC.